This T cell receptor beta chain was retrieved from a study of blood T cell repertoires in COVID-19. Measured with immunoSEQ multiplex PCR; TCRdb has only the in-frame clones, and not every one. The table records under 300,000 clones, more than 75% of them present only once. In this sample, this clone turned up once. Membership in each cohort depended on participant-reported clinical history. This CDR3 spans 17 amino acids. Looked up from germline, CDR1 is SGHRS and CDR2 is YFSETQ. The ends were cut back, 0 bases at V and 4 bases at J, with 17 bases in the middle. The clonotype was recovered from a woman aged 55-70 years in a cohort exposed to, infected with or recovered from COVID-19 (not recorded which). This chain joins TRBV5-1 and TRBJ2-1; a possible D gene is TRBD2 (6 bases). Sequencing input: PBMCs or T cells enriched from blood (not recorded which). This CDR3 reads CASSLEQRALLYNEQFF. CDR3 nucleotides: TGCGCCAGCAGCTTGGAGCAGCGGGCCCTCTTATACAATGAGCAGTTCTTC.